Listed here are 13 T cell receptor beta chains from one sample, sequenced in a study of shared clonotypes between healthy human individuals. Some clones are missing from TCRdb's copy, which holds only in-frame ones; the method was immunoSEQ multiplex PCR. Among approximately 1.5 million clones listed, under 99% were seen once. Input material: naive CD4+ T cells sorted from blood. Subset indicated: CD45RA+ positively selected. Receptor source: a man between 25 and 39 years old in good health.

The chain uses TRBV5-1 and TRBJ2-7; 8 bases fit TRBD2. V lost 4 bases, J lost 1 base, and 7 bases stayed unmatched. This CDR3 region has 15 residues. Germline values: CDR1 SGHRS, CDR2 YFSETQ. CDR3 coding DNA: TGCGCCAGCAGCCGGGAGGGGTCCGTTTCCTACGAGCAGTACTTC. Translation gives CASSREGSVSYEQYF.

The rearrangement joins TRBV6-1 to TRBJ2-2; TRBD1 is a possible D gene (6 bases). CDR3 length: 14 amino acids. Germline loops: CDR1 MNHNS, CDR2 SASEGT. Trimming left V 4 bases short and J 3 bases short, with 9 bases between. The chain's CDR3 is CASSVYRDTGELFF. The CDR3 coding sequence is TGTGCCAGCAGTGTTTACAGGGACACCGGGGAGCTGTTTTTT.

The V and J genes are TRBV28 and TRBJ1-4; a weak D match, TRBD1 (5 bases). Germline CDR1 and CDR2: MDHEN and SYDVKM. V was pared by 6 bases and J by 1 base, with 9 bases between. The CDR3 runs to 14 residues. CDR3 DNA sequence: TGTGCCAGCAGGGGGGGACTAACTAATGAAAAACTGTTTTTT. Translation gives CASRGGLTNEKLFF.

The CDR3 loop is CASSFRNSYEQYF. The CDR3 DNA is TGTGCCAGCAGTTTCCGGAACTCCTACGAGCAGTACTTC. The chain employs TRBV27 and TRBJ2-7; D remains unclear. The CDR3 spans 13 residues. The V and J ends lost 3 bases and 0 bases respectively, with 6 bases between them. Per germline, CDR1 MNHEY and CDR2 SMNVEV (reference sequence).

The gene calls are TRBV2 and TRBJ2-1; no reliable D call. V gave up 4 bases and J gave up 8 bases, with 21 bases separating them. The length of the CDR3 is 16 residues. Germline assignment: CDR1 SNHLY and CDR2 FYNNEI. The CDR3 is CASSVQPPWRAYEQFF. The DNA for the CDR3 is TGTGCCAGCAGTGTCCAACCCCCCTGGCGTGCGTATGAGCAGTTCTTC.

The V call is TRBV7-9, the J call TRBJ2-1; TRBD2 might be the D (6 bases). From germline, CDR1 is SEHNR and CDR2 FQNEAQ (reference sequence). Trimming stripped 5 bases from V and 1 base from J, with 9 bases between. The CDR3 is 14 residues long. CDR3 coding DNA: TGTGCCAGCAGCCCCCGGGGGTCCTACAATGAGCAGTTCTTC. It is translated as CASSPRGSYNEQFF.

This chain uses TRBV7-2 with TRBJ2-3, with 7 positions matching TRBD2. The germline gives CDR1 SGHTA, CDR2 FQGNSA. The CDR3 sequence is 13 residues long. The V gene end was trimmed by 4 bases and the J gene end by 7 bases; junction bases not matched to a gene: 5. The CDR3 loop reads CASSSVLANTQYF. The CDR3 DNA is TGTGCCAGCAGCTCGGTACTAGCGAATACGCAGTATTTT.

The chain recombines TRBV19 with TRBJ2-7; TRBD1 is a possible D gene (5 bases). This CDR3 comprises 11 residues. CDR1 and CDR2 (germline): LNHDA, SQIVND (reference sequence). The V end was cut by 10 bases, the J end by 0 bases, with 7 bases between. The CDR3 sequence is CATRDSYEQYF. The CDR3, as DNA: TGTGCCACCAGGGACTCCTACGAGCAGTACTTC.

The genes are TRBV15 and TRBJ2-7; 8 positions match TRBD2. The germline CDR1 and CDR2 sequences are LNHNV and YYDKDF (reference sequence). Losses at the gene ends were 1 base for V and 3 bases for J; bases not matched to a gene: 5. There are 15 residues in the CDR3. The CDR3 protein is CATSRGISGNYEQYF. The CDR3 coding sequence is TGTGCCACCAGCAGAGGAATTAGCGGGAACTACGAGCAGTACTTC.

This rearrangement joins TRBV7-2 to TRBJ2-7; 14 bases are a match to TRBD2. Germline trimming cut 1 base from V and 5 bases from J; bases unmatched to any gene: 7. Germline V gives CDR1 SGHTA, CDR2 FQGNSA. The CDR3 runs 17 residues. CDR3 coding DNA: TGTGCCAGCAGCTTAGGACTAGCGGGAGGGGGTCGGCACGAGCAGTACTTC. As protein: CASSLGLAGGGRHEQYF.

This chain links TRBV19 with TRBJ1-2; D remains unclear. The CDR3 is made up of 17 amino acids. Germline V CDR1 and CDR2: LNHDA, SQIVND (reference sequence). V was trimmed by 6 bases and J by 2 bases, leaving 22 bases between them. CDR3 DNA: TGTGCCAGTAGACCCGCCGCCAGCTCAGGCCTAAACTATGGCTACACCTTC. As protein: CASRPAASSGLNYGYTF.

The chain uses TRBV2 and TRBJ2-3, with a tentative D call TRBD2 (5 bases). V was cut by 6 bases and J by 2 bases, with 12 bases left in between. CDR1 and CDR2 from the germline V gene are SNHLY and FYNNEI. The CDR3 loop spans 14 amino acids. CDR3 residues: CASSRLSLTDTQYF. CDR3 DNA: TGTGCCAGCAGCCGACTATCCCTCACAGATACGCAGTATTTT.

V usage is TRBV7-9 and J usage is TRBJ2-1; 11 nucleotides match TRBD2. The germline V gene has CDR1 SEHNR and CDR2 FQNEAQ (reference sequence). V was pared by 5 bases and J by 7 bases, with 7 bases of the junction left unmatched. There are 15 residues in the CDR3. CDR3 coding DNA: TGTGCCAGCAGCCCAAGACTAGCGGGAAGGAATGAGCAGTTCTTC. It specifies CASSPRLAGRNEQFF.